This T cell receptor beta chain is drawn from a study of blood T cell repertoires in COVID-19. Study context: The study drew acute and convalescent COVID-19 samples from the United States, Italy and Spain. The cDNA or gDNA used as material had been derived from T cells, B-cell-depleted T cells, or PBMCs.

Some clones are missing from TCRdb's copy, which holds only in-frame ones; the method was immunoSEQ multiplex PCR. The table has 130,000 or so clones, approximately 90% seen once. V was pared by 1 base and J by 4 bases, with 13 bases between. This CDR3 contains 15 residues. Per germline, CDR1 SGHNT and CDR2 YENEEA. The clonotype was recovered from a woman between 50 and 59 years old with acute or convalescent COVID-19. Sequenced sample: peripheral blood. The rearrangement links TRBV11-3 to TRBJ1-2; D possibly corresponds to TRBD1 (5 bases). Written as DNA, the CDR3 is TGTGCCAGCAGCTTAGCGAGTCCGGGGGGCTATGGCTACACCTTC. Protein product: CASSLASPGGYGYTF.